The 20 T cell receptor beta chains given below trace back to one sample, sequenced in a study of metastatic and nonmetastatic thyroid tumors. TCRdb ran MiXCR on the PCR reads. The sample has fewer than 7,000 clones, roughly 29% seen once. Patients were all untreated before their thyroid surgery. Material for sequencing was adjacent normal tissue. The receptor source for this set is a female donor with papillary thyroid cancer or a benign thyroid nodule (not recorded which). Some clones in this sample may be carry-over from other donors' samples.

The CDR3, as DNA: TGCGCCAGCAGCTCGGTACAGGGGGTCTACAATGAGCAGTTCTTC. Translation: CASSSVQGVYNEQFF. V usage is TRBV5-1 and J usage is TRBJ2-1; TRBD1 aligns across 8 bases. This CDR3 has 15 residues. Germline CDR1 and CDR2: SGHRS and YFSETQ. Trimming took 3 bases from V and 3 from J; bases not matched to a gene: 5.

The chain has TRBV9 and TRBJ1-2; 11 bases line up with TRBD1. The CDR3 is 17 amino acids. With 4 bases clipped from V and 7 bases from J, the junction kept 15 bases outside the gene matches. Germline lookup yields CDR1 SGDLS and CDR2 YYNGEE. For the CDR3, the DNA is TGTGCCAGCAGCTTAATGGACAGGGGGCGAGGAACTGGTGGCTACACCTTC. Encoded protein: CASSLMDRGRGTGGYTF.

By share of the sample, this clone is medium-sized. J is TRBJ1-1 and V is TRBV5-1; TRBD1 matches 8 bases. The germline gives CDR1 SGHRS, CDR2 YFSETQ. The CDR3 sequence is 12 residues long. Trimming at V came to 5 bases and at J to 3 bases, leaving 0 bases not matched to a gene. The CDR3 DNA sequence: TGCGCCAGCAGGGACAGGGACACTGAAGCTTTCTTT. Amino acids: CASRDRDTEAFF.

Judged by abundance, this clone is medium-sized. The chain employs TRBV20-1 and TRBJ2-6; a weak D match, TRBD2 (7 bases). This CDR3 region has 15 residues. Per the germline V gene, CDR1 is DFQATT and CDR2 is SNEGSKA (reference sequence). Trimming removed 5 bases from V and 2 bases from J, with 13 bases in between. The DNA for the CDR3 is TGCAGTGCTCGAGGGGGGGAAACTGGGGCCAACGTCCTGACTTTC. Its translation is CSARGGETGANVLTF.

This clone is a singleton in its sample. The genes are TRBV11-2 and TRBJ2-3; 11 bases agree with TRBD2. The ends lost 5 bases at V and 2 bases at J; junction bases unmatched: 6. Germline V gene lookup returns CDR1 SGHAT and CDR2 FQNNGV. The CDR3 runs to 16 residues. The CDR3 reads CASSPRLAGTTDTQYF. CDR3 in DNA: TGTGCCAGCAGCCCGCGACTAGCGGGAACCACAGATACGCAGTATTTT.

By share of the sample, this clone is medium-sized. This sequence joins TRBV28 and TRBJ2-3; 8 positions match TRBD2. Trimming cost V 5 bases and J 8 bases; bases outside gene matches: 12. Germline CDR1 reads MDHEN; CDR2 reads SYDVKM. CDR3 length: 15 amino acids. Here the CDR3 DNA reads TGTGCCAGCAGTCCAGCGGGAGAGGGTGGTAGTACGCAGTATTTT. Encoded protein: CASSPAGEGGSTQYF.

This clone was seen at least ten times. Other DNA sequences in this sample translate to the same CDR3. This chain joins TRBV28 and TRBJ2-7, with 7 bases matching TRBD2. V lost 8 bases and J lost 1; bases outside the gene matches: 11. The CDR3 is 15 amino acids. Germline V gene sequence: CDR1 MDHEN, CDR2 SYDVKM. The CDR3 sequence: CASQTTSWSSYEQYF. CDR3 coding DNA: TGTGCCAGCCAAACGACTAGCTGGAGTTCCTACGAGCAGTACTTC.

The chain is built from TRBV6-1 and TRBJ1-3; 7 bases line up with TRBD1. The CDR3 runs to 15 residues. V shed 6 bases, J shed 3 bases, and the junction held 8 bases outside the gene matches. Germline V gives CDR1 MNHNS, CDR2 SASEGT. The CDR3 loop is CASSLRGGNGNTIYF. The CDR3, as DNA: TGTGCCAGCAGCCTTCGAGGGGGCAATGGAAACACCATATATTTT.

The chain employs TRBV10-3 and TRBJ2-7; 7 nucleotides line up with TRBD1. V dropped 9 bases and J dropped 7; count of bases not matched to a gene: 12. Germline CDR1 is ENHRY and CDR2 is SYGVKD. This CDR3 has 13 amino acids. DNA of the CDR3: TGTGCCATAAGGCCCCGACAGGGCGGTGAGCAGTACTTC. This gives the protein CAIRPRQGGEQYF.

This clone is classed as medium-sized (0.01 to 0.1%). The rearrangement joins TRBV4-1 to TRBJ1-5; perhaps TRBD1 as D (5 bases). Trimming took 1 base from V and 4 from J, leaving 11 bases between them. CDR3 length: 15 residues. Germline CDR1 reads MGHRA; CDR2 reads YSYEKL. CDR3: CASSQVGTANQPQHF. The CDR3 nucleotides are TGCGCCAGCAGCCAAGTGGGGACGGCTAATCAGCCCCAGCATTTT.

This clone ranks as medium-sized. The chain carries TRBV19 and TRBJ2-5; D might be TRBD1 (5 bases). V lost 1 base and J lost 5, with 8 bases in between. Per the germline V gene, CDR1 is LNHDA and CDR2 is SQIVND (reference sequence). The CDR3 consists of 13 residues. CDR3 nucleotide sequence: TGTGCCAGTAGTATAGCAGGGTCTGAGACCCAGTACTTC. Translated, it gives CASSIAGSETQYF.

Comments on this clone: The identical CDR3 is also encoded by other nucleotide sequences in the sample. The chain recombines TRBV5-4 with TRBJ2-7; D may be TRBD1 (5 bases). The CDR3 covers 12 residues. CDR1 SGHNT and CDR2 YYREEE come from the germline V gene (reference sequence). This chain's CDR3 is CASRTPDGEQYF. The CDR3 DNA follows: TGTGCAAGCCGGACACCCGACGGGGAGCAGTACTTC. The full variable domain, its missing parts supplied by reference TRBV5-4 and TRBJ2-7, is ETGVTQSPTHLIKTRGQQVTLRCSSQSGHNTVSWYQQALGQGPQFIFQYYREEENGRGNFPPRFSGLQFPNYSSELNVNALELDDSALYLCASRTPDGEQYFGPGTRLTVT.

The rearrangement uses TRBV28 and TRBJ1-2; tentatively, D is TRBD1 (5 bases). There are 14 residues in the CDR3. Trimming left V 5 bases short and J 2 bases short, with 12 bases between. From germline, CDR1 is MDHEN and CDR2 SYDVKM. CDR3 sequence: CASSPTDSNYGYTF. CDR3 sequence (DNA): TGTGCCAGCAGTCCGACAGATTCAAACTATGGCTACACCTTC.

In this sample, this clone is large. The chain combines TRBV28 with TRBJ1-5; TRBD1 aligns across 8 bases. There are 14 residues in the CDR3. Losses at the gene ends were 5 bases for V and 6 bases for J; bases not matched to a gene: 6. Germline lookup yields CDR1 MDHEN and CDR2 SYDVKM. CDR3 DNA sequence: TGTGCCAGCAGTATCGACAGGGGAAGTCAGCCCCAGCATTTT. Encoded protein: CASSIDRGSQPQHF.

In this sample, this clone is medium-sized (0.01 to 0.1%). The V and J genes are TRBV25-1 and TRBJ1-6; a weak D match, TRBD1 (5 bases). The CDR3 sequence is 16 residues long. CDR1 MGHDK and CDR2 SYGVNS come from the germline V gene. V was trimmed by 6 bases and J by 4 bases, leaving 16 bases between them. CDR3: CASSDGTVRYNSPLHF. The CDR3 DNA is TGTGCCAGCAGCGACGGGACGGTGAGATATAATTCACCCCTCCACTTT.

V usage is TRBV27 and J usage is TRBJ1-6, with a tentative D call TRBD1 (5 bases). Trimming left V 5 bases short and J 13 bases short, with 18 bases between. Germline V CDR1 and CDR2: MNHEY, SMNVEV (reference sequence). The CDR3 runs 14 residues. The CDR3 region is CASSQRDGPSPLHF. DNA for the CDR3: TGTGCCAGCAGTCAACGGGACGGACCCTCGCCCCTCCACTTT.

The rearrangement uses TRBV12-3 or TRBV12-4 and TRBJ2-2; D remains unclear. The CDR3 covers 16 residues. The V end was cut by 5 bases, the J end by 0 bases, with 13 bases between. The CDR3 DNA reads TGTGCCAGCAGTCTAACAGCTTTTACGAACACCGGGGAGCTGTTTTTT. It specifies CASSLTAFTNTGELFF.

This clone is classed as medium-sized. The chain employs TRBV18 and TRBJ1-5; no reliable D call. This CDR3 has 15 residues. V gave up 3 bases and J gave up 3 bases, with 12 bases separating them. The germline CDR1 and CDR2 sequences are KGHSH and LQKENI. The CDR3 bases are TGTGCCAGCTCACCGGACTTTGGCTCCAATCAGCCCCAGCATTTT. Residues: CASSPDFGSNQPQHF.

This clone showed up just once. V and J are TRBV11-2 and TRBJ2-3; 13 bases are shared with TRBD2. J gave up 1 base and V 0 bases, and 7 bases lay outside the gene matches. This CDR3 has 19 amino acids. Germline-derived CDR1 and CDR2 are SGHAT and FQNNGV. Here the CDR3 reads CASSLDRGGLAGGTDTQYF. In DNA, the CDR3 is TGTGCCAGCAGCTTAGATCGGGGTGGACTAGCGGGGGGCACAGATACGCAGTATTTT. Using reference TRBV11-2 and TRBJ2-3 for the parts outside the CDR3, the full variable domain is EAGVAQSPRYKIIEKRQSVAFWCNPISGHATLYWYQQILGQGPKLLIQFQNNGVVDDSQLPKDRFSAERLKGVDSTLKIQPAKLEDSAVYLCASSLDRGGLAGGTDTQYFGPGTRLTVL.

This clone came up a few times. This chain uses TRBV6-2 or TRBV6-3 with TRBJ1-5; 8 bases agree with TRBD1. Germline V lookup: CDR1 MNHEY, CDR2 SVGEGT. This CDR3 spans 18 amino acids. Losses at the gene ends were 0 bases for V and 4 bases for J; bases not matched to a gene: 11. The CDR3 nucleotides read TGTGCCAGCAGTTACTCATTGGGACAGGCGGGTGGAAATCAGCCCCAGCATTTT. The encoded protein is CASSYSLGQAGGNQPQHF.